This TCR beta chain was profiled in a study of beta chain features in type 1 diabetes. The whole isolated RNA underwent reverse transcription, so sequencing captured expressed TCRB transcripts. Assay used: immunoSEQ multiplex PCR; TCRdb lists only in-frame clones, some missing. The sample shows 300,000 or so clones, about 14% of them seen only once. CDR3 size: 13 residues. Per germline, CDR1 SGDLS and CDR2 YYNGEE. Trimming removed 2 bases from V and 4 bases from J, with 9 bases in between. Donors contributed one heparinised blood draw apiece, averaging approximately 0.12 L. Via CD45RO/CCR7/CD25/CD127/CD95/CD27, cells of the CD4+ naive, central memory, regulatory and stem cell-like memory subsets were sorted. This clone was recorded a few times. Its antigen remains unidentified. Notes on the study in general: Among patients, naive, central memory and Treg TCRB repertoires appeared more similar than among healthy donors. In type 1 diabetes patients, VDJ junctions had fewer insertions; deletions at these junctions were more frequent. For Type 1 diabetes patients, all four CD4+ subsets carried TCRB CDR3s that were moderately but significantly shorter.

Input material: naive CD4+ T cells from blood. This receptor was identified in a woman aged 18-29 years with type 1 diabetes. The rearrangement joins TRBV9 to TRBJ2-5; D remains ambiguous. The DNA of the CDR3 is TGTGCCAGCAGCGTCCTAGACTTAGAGACCCAGTACTTC. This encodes CASSVLDLETQYF.